Listed below are T cell receptor beta chains from one sample, sequenced in a study of graft-versus-host responses after intestinal transplantation. Here immunoSEQ multiplex PCR was the method, and the copy in TCRdb shows in-frame clones only, minus some. The profile covers 75,000 to 100,000 clones, with roughly 90% appearing a single time and around 0.17% taken by the ten largest. Their antigens are not known. The sample was unstimulated CD4+ T cells sorted from spleen or lymph node cells, taken before intestinal transplant. Every receptor here comes from a human donor who received an intestinal transplant. CDR3s include the opening cysteine and the closing phenylalanine or tryptophan. The D gene is left open where the match is weak.

D gene,J gene,V gene,CDR3 protein,CDR3 DNA
TRBD1,TRBJ1-5,TRBV6-6,CATRGGDRRHQPQHF,TGTGCCACACGGGGGGGGGACAGACGTCATCAGCCCCAGCATTTT
TRBD1,TRBJ1-4,TRBV30,CAWMRAGTGNEKLFF,TGTGCCTGGATGAGGGCCGGGACAGGGAATGAAAAACTGTTTTTT
.,TRBJ1-2,TRBV7-9,CASRGGADGYTF,TGTGCCAGCAGGGGGGGTGCAGATGGCTACACCTTC
TRBD1,TRBJ1-4,TRBV11-3,CASSFRRRTGRVATNEKLFF,TGTGCCAGCAGCTTCCGTCGTAGGACAGGGAGAGTGGCAACTAATGAAAAACTGTTTTTT
.,TRBJ2-7,TRBV10-3,CATTRDNKGYEQYF,TGTGCCACGACCCGGGACAACAAGGGCTACGAGCAGTACTTC
TRBD1,TRBJ1-2,TRBV28,CASSNRGPSGYTF,TGTGCCAGCAGTAACAGGGGGCCGTCTGGCTACACCTTC
TRBD1,TRBJ2-1,TRBV11-3,CASSSQDRVREQFF,TGTGCCAGCAGCTCCCAGGACAGGGTGAGGGAGCAGTTCTTC
TRBD1,TRBJ2-3,TRBV5-1,CASSPTGGLDTQYF,TGCGCCAGCAGCCCGACAGGGGGTTTAGATACGCAGTATTTT
TRBD2,TRBJ2-1,TRBV2,CASRPRPSGKGEQFF,TGTGCCAGCAGGCCCCGGCCTAGCGGGAAGGGAGAGCAGTTCTTC
.,TRBJ1-1,TRBV18,CASSPIGQFSVNTEAFF,TGTGCCAGCTCACCTATTGGACAGTTCTCCGTGAACACTGAAGCTTTCTTT
.,TRBJ2-1,TRBV5-1,CASSRPLQGNNEQFF,TGCGCCAGCAGCCGGCCCCTTCAGGGAAACAATGAGCAGTTCTTC
TRBD2,TRBJ2-3,TRBV4-3,CASSPTVSRGVPDTQYF,TGCGCCAGCAGCCCGACTGTAAGCCGGGGGGTCCCAGATACGCAGTATTTT
.,TRBJ1-1,TRBV11-2,CASSVDRRLEAFF,TGTGCCAGCAGCGTCGACAGGAGGCTTGAAGCTTTCTTT
.,TRBJ2-3,TRBV7-9,CASSLISGDPTDTQYF,TGTGCCAGCAGCTTAATCAGCGGAGACCCGACAGATACGCAGTATTTT
.,TRBJ1-6,TRBV15,CATSSTHQGGSYNSPLHF,TGTGCCACCAGCAGCACCCACCAGGGAGGCTCCTATAATTCACCCCTCCACTTT
.,TRBJ1-5,TRBV5-8,CASSFQGLRPQHF,TGTGCCAGCAGCTTTCAGGGTCTGCGGCCCCAGCATTTT
TRBD2,TRBJ2-5,TRBV14,CASSQIAGGTVETQYF,TGTGCCAGCAGCCAGATAGCGGGGGGGACCGTCGAGACCCAGTACTTC